A single sample gave rise to the 12 T cell receptor beta chains below, sequenced in a study of T-cell reconstitution after alpha-beta-depleted transplantation in children. This sample's TCRbeta library carried unique molecular identifier barcodes. Each CDR3 protein is one row after TCRdb ran MiXCR on the PCR reads. The data contain 5,000 to 7,500 distinct CDR3 sequences, about 10% of them seen just once; the ten biggest clones take up 22%. This material consisted of PBMCs, mostly from graft donor cells, taken 180 days after TCRalphabeta/CD19-depleted stem cell transplant. The receptor set was obtained from a child younger than two who had a stem cell transplant for acute myeloid leukemia, so the T cells may come from the graft donor.

Ten or more counts support this clonotype. The chain couples TRBV28 to TRBJ2-1, with 8 bases matching TRBD2. V shed 8 bases, J shed 6 bases, and the junction held 21 bases outside the gene matches. Germline CDR1 is MDHEN and CDR2 is SYDVKM. The CDR3 covers 18 residues. CDR3 in DNA: TGTGCCAGCCTCGCCCCCTTGGGACTAGATCTCAGTTCCAATGAGCAGTTCTTC. Translating gives CASLAPLGLDLSSNEQFF.

This clonotype came up many times. The rearrangement joins TRBV10-2 to TRBJ1-6, with D possibly TRBD1 on 6 matching bases. With 6 bases removed from V and 5 bases from J, the gap between germline ends came to 14 bases. Germline assignment: CDR1 WSHSY and CDR2 SAAADI. The CDR3 runs to 15 residues. The DNA for the CDR3 is TGCGCCAGCAGAGATCAGGGGCCGCATAATTCACCCCTCCACTTT. Its translation: CASRDQGPHNSPLHF.

This clonotype appeared many times. This chain connects TRBV5-1 to TRBJ1-4; D is uncertain. V lost 0 bases to trimming and J lost 0 bases, with 9 bases between them. This CDR3 comprises 16 residues. The germline V gene has CDR1 SGHRS and CDR2 YFSETQ. DNA for the CDR3: TGCGCCAGCAGCTTGGATGTGGAGCCAACTAATGAAAAACTGTTTTTT. It encodes CASSLDVEPTNEKLFF.

By share, this clonotype ranks as medium-sized. The V call is TRBV4-1, the J call TRBJ1-2, with TRBD1 matching 9 bases. V lost 0 bases to trimming and J lost 5 bases; unmatched junction nucleotides: 10. Per the germline V gene, CDR1 is MGHRA and CDR2 is YSYEKL. The CDR3 has 17 residues. Here the CDR3 reads CASSQDYDRGVLYGYTF. In DNA, the CDR3 is TGCGCCAGCAGCCAAGACTACGACAGGGGGGTTCTTTATGGCTACACCTTC.

The chain uses TRBV20-1 and TRBJ2-1; 13 bases map to TRBD2. The junction had 4 bases not matched to a gene; V was cut back by 4 bases and J by 7 bases. This CDR3 is 14 amino acids long. Per the germline V gene, CDR1 is DFQATT and CDR2 is SNEGSKA (reference sequence). The CDR3 coding sequence is TGCAGTGCTACCGGGACTAGCGGGAAGAATGAGCAGTTCTTC. Its protein is CSATGTSGKNEQFF.

This clonotype was counted many times. This chain joins TRBV12-1 and TRBJ1-4; TRBD1 is taken as the D call from the table, unchecked against the DNA. TRBV12-1 counts as a pseudogene. The CDR3 is 17 amino acids. In nucleotides, the CDR3 is TGTGCCAGCAGCTCGGAGAAGCAGGGGGCATCGGTTGAAAAACTGTTTTTT. It is translated as CASSSEKQGASVEKLFF.

This clonotype was counted at least ten times. The CDR3 loop is CSVAAGGNTEAFF. The CDR3 DNA is TGCAGCGTTGCTGCAGGGGGGAACACTGAAGCTTTCTTT. This chain uses TRBV29-1 with TRBJ1-1, with 7 positions matching TRBD1. Germline CDR1 reads SQVTM; CDR2 reads ANQGSEA. The CDR3 extends over 13 amino acids. V lost 4 bases to trimming and J lost 1 base; unmatched junction nucleotides: 3.

This clonotype is classed as medium-sized. An end of the junction differs from the germline gene, which may be a read error. This rearrangement joins TRBV7-9 to TRBJ2-1; perhaps D is TRBD1 or TRBD2 (5 bases each). CDR3 length equals 14 residues. The germline CDR1 and CDR2 sequences are SEHNR and FQNEAQ (reference sequence). The CDR3 here is CASSLAVKELRDDF. CDR3 coding DNA: TGTGCCAGCAGCTTAGCGGTCAAGGAGCTCCGGGACGACTTC.

By proportion, this clonotype is medium-sized. V gene TRBV20-1 combines with J gene TRBJ1-4; TRBD1 might be the D (6 bases). This CDR3 spans 15 amino acids. Trimming removed 6 bases from V and 6 bases from J, with 20 bases in between. CDR1 and CDR2 from the germline V gene are DFQATT and SNEGSKA (reference sequence). CDR3 in amino acids: CSATNPGGMDEKLFF. The CDR3, as DNA: TGCAGTGCCACGAACCCCGGGGGCATGGATGAAAAACTGTTTTTT.

This clonotype was seen many times. V usage is TRBV6-1 and J usage is TRBJ2-7; 9 bases fit TRBD1. V lost 6 bases to trimming and J lost 2 bases; unmatched junction nucleotides: 8. The V gene's germline CDR1 is MNHNS and CDR2 SASEGT. This CDR3 comprises 15 residues. Here the CDR3 DNA reads TGTGCCAGCAGGGGAGAAGGACAGGGGACCTACGAGCAGTACTTC. Protein sequence: CASRGEGQGTYEQYF.

This clonotype was picked up many times. V is TRBV28 and J is TRBJ1-1; TRBD1 is a possible D gene (5 bases). The germline gives CDR1 MDHEN, CDR2 SYDVKM. V lost 4 bases to trimming and J lost 6 bases, with 12 bases between them. CDR3 length: 13 amino acids. The CDR3 loop is CASSSSIQAEAFF. The CDR3 DNA reads as TGTGCCAGCAGTTCCTCCATACAGGCTGAAGCTTTCTTT.

This clonotype was recorded at least ten times. The rearrangement uses TRBV5-4 and TRBJ1-4, with 8 positions matching TRBD1. V was pared by 4 bases and J by 5 bases, with 7 bases of the junction left unmatched. The CDR3 contains 15 residues. Germline loops: CDR1 SGHNT, CDR2 YYREEE (reference sequence). The CDR3 region is CASSAMDRANEKLFF. The CDR3 nucleotides read TGTGCCAGCAGCGCAATGGACAGGGCGAATGAAAAACTGTTTTTT.